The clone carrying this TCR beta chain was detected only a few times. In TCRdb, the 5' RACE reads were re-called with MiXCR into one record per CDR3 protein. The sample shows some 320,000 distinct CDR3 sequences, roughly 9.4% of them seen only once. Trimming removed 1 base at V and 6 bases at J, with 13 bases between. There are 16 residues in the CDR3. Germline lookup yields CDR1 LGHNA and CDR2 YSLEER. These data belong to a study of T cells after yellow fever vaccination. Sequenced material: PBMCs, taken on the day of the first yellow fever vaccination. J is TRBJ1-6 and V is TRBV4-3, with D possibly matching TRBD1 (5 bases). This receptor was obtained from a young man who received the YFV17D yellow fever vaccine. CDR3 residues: CASSQGTPESNSPLHF. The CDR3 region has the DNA TGCGCCAGCAGCCAAGGGACACCCGAATCTAATTCACCCCTCCACTTT.